The text below deals with one T cell receptor beta chain. The data belong to a study of blood T cell repertoires in COVID-19. On the study more broadly: Material from acute and convalescent COVID-19 was sourced from the United States, Italy and Spain.

Original analysis: Amplification of reference gene primers was used by the study to estimate nucleated cell counts. Repertoires were generated with immunoSEQ multiplex PCR, while TCRdb's copy carries only in-frame clones and drops some. V, J and clone size reflect that table, while D and trimming were determined from the DNA. This repertoire shows about 81,000 clones, approximately 90% found once; its top ten account for roughly 12%. CDR1 is SNHLY and CDR2 is FYNNEI in the germline V gene. The V gene lost 3 bases and the J gene lost 9 bases, with 6 bases spanning the gap. The CDR3 covers 11 residues.

The chain joins TRBV2 to TRBJ2-1; D not certain. Sequencing was carried out using peripheral blood. This clonotype was sampled from a man aged 70-80 years with active or convalescent COVID-19. DNA of the CDR3: TGTGCCAGCAGTGATTTCGGTGAGCAGTTCTTC. Translation gives CASSDFGEQFF.